A selection of T cell receptor beta chains follows, all from one sample in a study of CD8 T cells in Susac syndrome. Each CDR3 protein gets one entry after TCRdb re-called the immunoSEQ multiplex PCR reads with MiXCR. The sample has about 250,000 distinct CDR3 sequences, about 94% seen once; the top ten hold around 0.07%. Sequenced input: CD4+ T cells from PBMCs. The receptor set was obtained from a human donor with multiple sclerosis. Each CDR3 is given with its conserved first and last residue. The order of the fields is V gene, J gene, D gene, CDR3 protein. A D gene is named only where the DNA matches it firmly.

TRBV7-9,TRBJ1-4,.,CASSSPDSHNEKLFF
TRBV7-9,TRBJ1-5,TRBD1,CAGQAKANQPQHF
TRBV11-2,TRBJ2-7,TRBD1,CASSLVTGRSYEQYF
TRBV24-1,TRBJ1-4,TRBD1,CATSDTRAGGDEKLFF
TRBV20-1,TRBJ2-4,.,CSARDLKNIQYF
TRBV20-1,TRBJ1-6,.,CSARGQPSSYNSPLHF
TRBV2,TRBJ1-1,.,CASSEGRGSNTEAFF
TRBV6-2/TRBV6-3,TRBJ2-1,TRBD2,CASSYQLADSEQFF
TRBV14,TRBJ2-4,.,CASSQDVSLRRWAKNIQYF
TRBV6-2/TRBV6-3,TRBJ2-7,TRBD2,CASSYPTSGNDYEQYF
TRBV7-9,TRBJ2-1,TRBD2,CASSLGLAVYNEQFF
TRBV3-1,TRBJ2-7,.,CASSQGTEQYF
TRBV3-1,TRBJ2-3,.,CASSQEIGPQGSDTQYF
TRBV5-1,TRBJ1-6,TRBD1,CASSLQGGQGLSPLHF
TRBV15,TRBJ2-5,TRBD2,CATSELSGSGETQYF
TRBV5-6,TRBJ2-3,TRBD1,CASSLWTGMVQNTQYF
TRBV15,TRBJ2-1,.,CATSSAGLGDNEQFF
TRBV6-6,TRBJ2-4,TRBD1,CASIQGAKNIQYF
TRBV5-4,TRBJ1-1,TRBD1,CASSPGQGGTTEAFF
TRBV7-2,TRBJ2-3,.,CASSLATNTDTQYF
TRBV7-9,TRBJ2-5,TRBD2,CASRIAGGPFETQYF
TRBV11-2,TRBJ2-5,.,CASSLDGTTKETQYF
TRBV7-2,TRBJ2-1,TRBD2,CASSLEASGYNEQFF
TRBV3-1,TRBJ2-1,TRBD1,CASSQSLGQFHEQFF
TRBV10-3,TRBJ2-4,.,CAISEYGKNIQYF
TRBV12-3/TRBV12-4,TRBJ2-1,TRBD1,CASSAPGQGRGWFF
TRBV2,TRBJ2-6,TRBD2,CASSETSLPSGANVLTF
TRBV2,TRBJ1-1,.,CAGGKQGNTEAFF
TRBV3-1,TRBJ2-7,.,CASSQEYRSRWEQYF
TRBV6-6,TRBJ2-1,.,CASTPGSYNEQFF
TRBV10-3,TRBJ1-1,.,CAIKEGLGNTEAFF
TRBV5-6,TRBJ2-1,TRBD2,CASSLVAGEEQFF
TRBV3-1,TRBJ2-2,.,CASSQDGNGELFF
TRBV12-3/TRBV12-4,TRBJ2-1,.,CASSFSSSYNEQFF
TRBV6-6,TRBJ1-5,TRBD1,CASSYPGQGIGQPQHF
TRBV7-2,TRBJ2-1,.,CASTLDYEQFF
TRBV2,TRBJ1-5,.,CASSERSGNQPQHF
TRBV5-1,TRBJ1-5,.,CASSLEGAINQPQHF
TRBV5-6,TRBJ2-1,TRBD2,CASSYLAGGNYNEQFF
TRBV5-1,TRBJ2-7,TRBD1,CASSPSLTGGGEQYF
TRBV24-1,TRBJ2-3,TRBD2,CATSEVPGLAGGWDTQYF
TRBV7-9,TRBJ1-2,TRBD1,CASSPMTGLGGYTF
TRBV7-9,TRBJ1-5,.,CASSLVGQRNQPQHF
TRBV4-2,TRBJ1-2,TRBD1,CASSLRDRAGYGYTF
TRBV7-2,TRBJ2-3,.,CASSPVGTDTQYF
TRBV30,TRBJ2-5,TRBD1,CAWSLLHGTGGETQYF
TRBV28,TRBJ1-2,TRBD1,CASSLGGTGVDYGHTF
TRBV19,TRBJ2-5,.,CASRTPAGETQYF
TRBV29-1,TRBJ2-5,.,CSVEFGETQYF
TRBV28,TRBJ2-5,TRBD2,CASSRAGAGTSQYF